These T cell receptor beta chains were read from a single sample in a study of OX40 agonist ivuxolimab in advanced cancers. Sequencing used immunoSEQ multiplex PCR; TCRdb keeps in-frame clones, though not all of them. The table has approximately 100,000 clones, 70% to 90% seen once; the top ten hold 3% to 4.5%. The material sequenced was CD4+ or CD8+ T cells sorted from blood, taken in a trial of the OX40 agonist ivuxolimab. The receptors come from an adult with an advanced solid tumor such as melanoma, head and neck, liver or kidney cancer. CDR3s include the opening cysteine and the closing phenylalanine or tryptophan. A D gene is named only where the DNA matches it firmly. Clone size is stated in some rows and not others, as once, few, many or a class when expanded.

TRBV10-3	.	TRBJ2-6	17	.	TGTGCCATCAGGGACAGCGTCAGAAGCTCTGGGGCCAACGTCCTGACTTTC	CAIRDSVRSSGANVLTF
TRBV5-3	TRBD2	TRBJ2-1	17	few	TGTGCCAGAAGTATCTACCTGGGGACTAGCGGGAGAAGTGAGCAGTTCTTC	CARSIYLGTSGRSEQFF
TRBV4-3	.	TRBJ1-1	14	.	TGCGCCAGCAGCCAAGGAAGCCTGAACACTGAAGCTTTCTTT	CASSQGSLNTEAFF
TRBV10-3	.	TRBJ2-1	8	.	TGTGCCATCTTTGAGCAGTTCTTC	CAIFEQFF
TRBV9	.	TRBJ1-1	14	.	TGTGCCAGCAGCGTATCCGGGGGCGACACTGAAGCTTTCTTT	CASSVSGGDTEAFF
TRBV6-1	.	TRBJ1-1	13	.	TGTGCCAGCAGTGAAGGGGGTAGCACTGAAGCTTTCTTT	CASSEGGSTEAFF
TRBV7-2	TRBD2	TRBJ2-7	15	.	TGTGCCAGCAGCATCCGGCGGGGGAGCTCCTACGAGCAGTACTTC	CASSIRRGSSYEQYF
TRBV5-6	.	TRBJ2-5	11	.	TGTGCCAGCAGCTCCACAGAGACCCAGTACTTC	CASSSTETQYF
TRBV11-3	.	TRBJ2-1	15	.	TGTGCCAGCAGCTCCAGAGAAAGCTCCTACAATGAGCAGTTCTTC	CASSSRESSYNEQFF
TRBV27	.	TRBJ2-5	12	few	TGTGCCAGCGGACAGACTGAAGAGACCCAGTACTTC	CASGQTEETQYF
TRBV11-1	TRBD1	TRBJ2-3	14	.	TGTGCCAGCAGCTTAAACAGGGGATTGGATACGCAGTATTTT	CASSLNRGLDTQYF
TRBV5-1	TRBD2	TRBJ2-1	16	.	TGCGCCAGCAGCGTGGGACTAGCGGGAGAGGGAAATGAGCAGTTCTTC	CASSVGLAGEGNEQFF
TRBV4-2	.	TRBJ2-2	15	.	TGTGCCAGCAGCCAAGACGAAGGGGACACCGGGGAGCTGTTTTTT	CASSQDEGDTGELFF
TRBV11-3	TRBD1	TRBJ2-7	14	.	TGTGCCAGCAGTACGGGACAGGGGAACCACGAGCAGTACTTC	CASSTGQGNHEQYF
TRBV7-3	TRBD1	TRBJ2-7	13	.	TGTGCCAGCAGCGCCACAGGGGTGGACGAGCAGTACTTC	CASSATGVDEQYF
TRBV19	TRBD2	TRBJ2-2	16	.	TGTGCCAGTACGGGCACTAGCGGGACGAACACCGGGGAGCTGTTTTTT	CASTGTSGTNTGELFF
TRBV6-1	TRBD1	TRBJ2-2	14	.	TGTGCCACCCTAGACAGGGGAGACACCGGGGAGCTGTTTTTT	CATLDRGDTGELFF
TRBV5-1	TRBD1	TRBJ2-2	15	.	TGCGCCAGCAGCAAGGGGACAGCTGTCACCGGGGAGCTGTTTTTT	CASSKGTAVTGELFF
TRBV7-9	.	TRBJ1-2	13	.	TGTGCCAGCAGCTTAATCGGGAACTATGGCTACACCTTC	CASSLIGNYGYTF
TRBV19	TRBD1	TRBJ1-2	17	.	TGTGCCAGTAGTATAGGATTGGGACAGGGGGATTGGGATGGCTACACCTTC	CASSIGLGQGDWDGYTF
TRBV28	TRBD2	TRBJ2-5	17	.	TGTGCCAGCAGTTTAGTGGGACTAGCGGGAGCGCGGGAGACCCAGTACTTC	CASSLVGLAGARETQYF
TRBV2	.	TRBJ2-1	14	.	TGTGCCAGCAGAGAGGTGGGCTCCTACAATGAGCAGTTCTTC	CASREVGSYNEQFF
TRBV7-2	.	TRBJ2-2	16	.	TGTGCCAGCAGCTTTCTTTCCGGGAGAGGCACCGGGGAGCTGTTTTTT	CASSFLSGRGTGELFF
TRBV18	.	TRBJ1-1	15	.	TGTGCCAGCTCACCCCGCCGAGGTGGTGATAGTGAAGCTTTCTTT	CASSPRRGGDSEAFF
TRBV19	.	TRBJ2-1	16	.	TGTGCCAGTAGTTACGGAGCGGGACACTCCTACAATGAGCAGTTCTTC	CASSYGAGHSYNEQFF
TRBV5-1	.	TRBJ1-1	14	.	TGCGCCAGCAGCTTGTCCCCAGCGAACACTGAAGCTTTCTTT	CASSLSPANTEAFF
TRBV10-2	.	TRBJ2-5	14	.	TGCGCCAGCAGTGAGGAGAAGTACGAAGAGACCCAGTACTTC	CASSEEKYEETQYF
TRBV5-8	TRBD1	TRBJ2-3	15	.	TGTGCCAGCAGCCGGACAGGGGGCAACACAGATACGCAGTATTTT	CASSRTGGNTDTQYF
TRBV27	.	TRBJ2-6	19	.	TGTGCCAGCAGTTCTCACGGCCGGGGTATTATCTCTGGGGCCAACGTCCTGACTTTC	CASSSHGRGIISGANVLTF
TRBV18	TRBD2	TRBJ2-2	16	.	TGTGCCAGCTCACCACCGATCGGGAGGGCCCTCGGGGAGCTGTTTTTT	CASSPPIGRALGELFF
TRBV2	TRBD1	TRBJ1-5	15	once	TGTGCCAGCAGCCACGGACAGGGGAAGGACCAGCCCCAGCATTTT	CASSHGQGKDQPQHF
TRBV6-4	TRBD1	TRBJ2-2	17	.	TGTGCCAGCAGCGATGACCACTCGGGACAGCGCCTCGGGGAGCTGTTTTTT	CASSDDHSGQRLGELFF
TRBV11-3	TRBD2	TRBJ2-5	16	.	TGTGCCAGCAGCCTAGACGGACTAGCGGACCAAGAGACCCAGTACTTC	CASSLDGLADQETQYF
TRBV5-4	.	TRBJ2-3	18	.	TGTGCCAGCAGCTTACCTCCGGGGGCGGGAGAAGGCACAGATACGCAGTATTTT	CASSLPPGAGEGTDTQYF
TRBV7-2	.	TRBJ1-2	14	few	TGTGCCAGCAGCCCCTCGGCGGGGGGCTATGGCTACACCTTC	CASSPSAGGYGYTF
TRBV19	TRBD1	TRBJ1-5	13	.	TGTGCCAGTAATGACAGGGCCTGGCAGCCCCAGCATTTT	CASNDRAWQPQHF
TRBV7-9	.	TRBJ2-7	14	.	TGTGCCAGCAGCCCCAACACCGCATCCTACGAGCAGTACTTC	CASSPNTASYEQYF
TRBV6-1	.	TRBJ2-7	14	.	TGTGCCAGCAGTGAAGTTAATGGAGGCTACGAGCAGTACTTC	CASSEVNGGYEQYF
TRBV4-1	.	TRBJ2-6	15	.	TGCGCCAGCAGCCAAGAGGGCTCAGGGGCCAACGTCCTGACTTTC	CASSQEGSGANVLTF
TRBV6-5	.	TRBJ2-1	14	once	TGTGCCAGCAGCCCCCGAGGTGGGCTGGGTGAGCAGTTCTTC	CASSPRGGLGEQFF
TRBV7-2	TRBD2	TRBJ2-7	18	.	TGTGCCAGCAGCTTAGGTCTGGGGCTAGCGGTGAGCTCCTACGAGCAGTACTTC	CASSLGLGLAVSSYEQYF
TRBV4-3	.	TRBJ2-2	13	.	TGCGCCAGCAGCCAAGAAGTCCCCGGGGAGCTGTTTTTT	CASSQEVPGELFF
TRBV7-8	TRBD1	TRBJ2-1	12	once	TGTGCCAGCAGGCACGACAGGGTTGAGCAGTTCTTC	CASRHDRVEQFF
TRBV6-5	.	TRBJ2-7	14	.	TGTGCCAGCAGTTACTCTTACCCCTCCTACGAGCAGTACTTC	CASSYSYPSYEQYF
TRBV28	.	TRBJ1-2	14	.	TGTGCCAGCAGTTTCCCGCTTGCCGTGGGTGGCTACACCTTC	CASSFPLAVGGYTF
TRBV5-1	TRBD2	TRBJ2-1	16	.	TGCGCCAGCAGCTTGGGACTAGCGGGAGTATACGGTGAGCAGTTCTTC	CASSLGLAGVYGEQFF
TRBV2	.	TRBJ2-7	12	few	TGTGCCAGCTCAGGGTTGGCCTACGAGCAGTACTTC	CASSGLAYEQYF
TRBV7-8	.	TRBJ2-7	13	.	TGTGCCAGCAGCTTGGGGCCCTCTGTTGAGCAGTACTTC	CASSLGPSVEQYF
TRBV29-1	.	TRBJ2-2	14	.	TGCAGCGTTGAGCCTAGCACGAACACCGGGGAGCTGTTTTTT	CSVEPSTNTGELFF
TRBV19	.	TRBJ2-5	12	.	TGTGCCAGTAGTAGTAGTTTAGGGACCCAGTACTTC	CASSSSLGTQYF
TRBV28	TRBD2	TRBJ2-1	15	.	TGTGCCAGCACCCCCCTAGCGGGAGGCTGGAATGAGCAGTTCTTC	CASTPLAGGWNEQFF
TRBV6-1	TRBD1	TRBJ2-1	16	.	TGTGCCAGCAGTGAAGTCGGGACAGGGGGTCTGAATGAGCAGTTCTTC	CASSEVGTGGLNEQFF
TRBV5-1	.	TRBJ2-7	14	.	TGCGCCAGCAGCTTGGGGACATCCACCTACGAGCAGTACTTC	CASSLGTSTYEQYF
TRBV15	TRBD2	TRBJ2-1	15	.	TGTGCCACCAGCGGCCGGACTAGCGGGAATGGTGAGCAGTTCTTC	CATSGRTSGNGEQFF
TRBV9	.	TRBJ2-2	16	.	TGTGCCAGCAGCGTAGCGGGGTCCGCGAACACCGGGGAGCTGTTTTTT	CASSVAGSANTGELFF
TRBV9	.	TRBJ2-3	15	.	TGTGCCAGCAGAAAGGGGGCTAGCGGCACAGATACGCAGTATTTT	CASRKGASGTDTQYF
TRBV7-9	.	TRBJ2-5	11	.	TGTGCCAGCAGTAACAGCGAGACCCAGTACTTC	CASSNSETQYF